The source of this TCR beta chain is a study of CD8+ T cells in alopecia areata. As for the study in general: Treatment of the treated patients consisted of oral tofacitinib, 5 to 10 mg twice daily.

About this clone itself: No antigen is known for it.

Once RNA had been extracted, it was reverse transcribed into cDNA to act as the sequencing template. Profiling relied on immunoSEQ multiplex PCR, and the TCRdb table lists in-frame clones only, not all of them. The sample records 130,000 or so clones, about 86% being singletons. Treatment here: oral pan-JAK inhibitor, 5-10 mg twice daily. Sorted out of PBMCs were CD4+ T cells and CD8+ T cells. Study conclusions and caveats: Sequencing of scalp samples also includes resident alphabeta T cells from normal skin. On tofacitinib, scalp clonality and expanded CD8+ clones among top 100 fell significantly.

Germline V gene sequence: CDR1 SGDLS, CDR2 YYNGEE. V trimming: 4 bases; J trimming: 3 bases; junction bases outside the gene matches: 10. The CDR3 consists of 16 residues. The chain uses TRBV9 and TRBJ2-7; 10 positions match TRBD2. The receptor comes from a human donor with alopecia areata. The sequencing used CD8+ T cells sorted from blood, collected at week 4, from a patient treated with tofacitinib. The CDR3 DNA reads TGTGCCAGCAGCCTAGCCGCTAGCGGGAGAGGCTACGAGCAGTACTTC. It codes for CASSLAASGRGYEQYF.